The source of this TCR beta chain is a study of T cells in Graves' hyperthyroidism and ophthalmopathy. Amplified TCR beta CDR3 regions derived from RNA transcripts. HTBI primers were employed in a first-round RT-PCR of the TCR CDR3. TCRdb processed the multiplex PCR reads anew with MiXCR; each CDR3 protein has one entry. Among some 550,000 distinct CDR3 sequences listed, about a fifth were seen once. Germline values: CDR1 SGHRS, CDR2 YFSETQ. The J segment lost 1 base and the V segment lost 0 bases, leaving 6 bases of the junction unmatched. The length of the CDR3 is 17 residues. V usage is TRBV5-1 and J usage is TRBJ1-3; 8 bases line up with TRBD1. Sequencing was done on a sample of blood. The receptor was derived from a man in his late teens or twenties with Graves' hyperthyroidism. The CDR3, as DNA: TGCGCCAGCAGCTTGGAGGCAGGGGGCGCATCTGGAAACACCATATATTTT. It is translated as CASSLEAGGASGNTIYF.